This T cell receptor (beta chain) came from a study of a mutant IDH1 vaccine in newly diagnosed glioma. Turning to the study itself: The treated population exhibited a male proportion of roughly 60%, a female proportion of 37.5%, and a mean age of about 39 years. Most patients had radiochemotherapy with temozolomide before enrollment; others had one alone.

Method: immunoSEQ multiplex PCR; TCRdb's copy keeps in-frame clones and lacks some. This sample carries 70,000 to 100,000 clones, approximately 80% of them seen once, and the ten largest clones take nearly 5.5%. Study results and limitations: Vaccine-induced responses were seen in about 95% of patients, spanning several MHC alleles.

Time point of the sample: baseline, week 1 (first vaccination visit). Stated treatment: pre-vaccination baseline after standard-of-care therapy. Points on this clone: Its specificity is unknown.

Trimming removed 3 bases from V and 2 bases from J; junction bases left unmatched: 1. This CDR3 is 14 amino acids long. Germline V gives CDR1 SQVTM, CDR2 ANQGSEA. The TCR was taken from a man in his forties with glioma. Some clones in this sample may be carry-over from other donors' samples. The chain joins TRBV29-1 to TRBJ1-3, with 10 bases identical to TRBD1. Material: PBMCs, obtained from a glioma patient treated with radiotherapy, temozolomide or both. The CDR3 spells CSVEDRGAGNTIYF. The CDR3 nucleotides read TGCAGCGTTGAGGACAGGGGGGCTGGAAACACCATATATTTT.